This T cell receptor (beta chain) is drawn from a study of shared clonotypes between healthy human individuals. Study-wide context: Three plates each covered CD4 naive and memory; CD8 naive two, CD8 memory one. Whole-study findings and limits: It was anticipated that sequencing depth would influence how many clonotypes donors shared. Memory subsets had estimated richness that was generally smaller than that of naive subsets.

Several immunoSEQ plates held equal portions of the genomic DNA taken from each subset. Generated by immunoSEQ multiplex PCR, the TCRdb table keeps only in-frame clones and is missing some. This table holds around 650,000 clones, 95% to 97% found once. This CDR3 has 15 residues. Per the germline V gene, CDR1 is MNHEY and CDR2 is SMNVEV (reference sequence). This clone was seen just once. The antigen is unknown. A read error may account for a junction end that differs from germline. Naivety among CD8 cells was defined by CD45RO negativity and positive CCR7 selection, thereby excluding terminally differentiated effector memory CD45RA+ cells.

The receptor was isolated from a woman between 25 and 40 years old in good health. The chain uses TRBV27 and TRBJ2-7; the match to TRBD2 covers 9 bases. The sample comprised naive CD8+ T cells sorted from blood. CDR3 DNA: TGTGCCAGCAGCTTATGGGCGGGAGGGTCCTACGAGCAGTACTTC. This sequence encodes CASSLWAGGSYEQYF.